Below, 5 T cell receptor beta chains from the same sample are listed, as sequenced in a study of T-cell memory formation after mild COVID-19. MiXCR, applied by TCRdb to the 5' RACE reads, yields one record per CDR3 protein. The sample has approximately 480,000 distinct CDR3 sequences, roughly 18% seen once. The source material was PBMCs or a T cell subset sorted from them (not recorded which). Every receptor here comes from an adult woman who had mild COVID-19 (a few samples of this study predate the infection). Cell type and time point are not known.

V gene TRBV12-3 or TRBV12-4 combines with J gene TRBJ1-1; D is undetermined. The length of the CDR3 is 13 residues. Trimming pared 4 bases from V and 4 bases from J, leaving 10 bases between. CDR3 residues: CASSSVGITEAFF. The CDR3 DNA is TGTGCCAGCAGTTCAGTGGGGATCACTGAAGCTTTCTTT.

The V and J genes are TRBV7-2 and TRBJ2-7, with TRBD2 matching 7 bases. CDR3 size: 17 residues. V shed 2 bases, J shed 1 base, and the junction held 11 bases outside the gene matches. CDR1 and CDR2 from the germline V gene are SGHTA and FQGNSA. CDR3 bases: TGTGCCAGCAGCTTAACTGGTGGCGGGAGAGCATCCTACGAGCAGTACTTC. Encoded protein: CASSLTGGGRASYEQYF. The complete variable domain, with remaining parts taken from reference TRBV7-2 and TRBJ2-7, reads GAGVSQSPSNKVTEKGKDVELRCDPISGHTALYWYRQSLGQGLEFLIYFQGNSAPDKSGLPSDRFSAERTGGSVSTLTIQRTQQEDSAVYLCASSLTGGGRASYEQYFGPGTRLTVT.

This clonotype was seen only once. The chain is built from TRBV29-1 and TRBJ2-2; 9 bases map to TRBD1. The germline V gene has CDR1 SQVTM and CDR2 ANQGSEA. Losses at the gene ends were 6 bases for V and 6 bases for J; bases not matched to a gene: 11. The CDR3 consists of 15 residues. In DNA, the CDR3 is TGCAGCGTGAATCCGGGACAGGGTGTTGCCGGGGAGCTGTTTTTT. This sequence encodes CSVNPGQGVAGELFF.

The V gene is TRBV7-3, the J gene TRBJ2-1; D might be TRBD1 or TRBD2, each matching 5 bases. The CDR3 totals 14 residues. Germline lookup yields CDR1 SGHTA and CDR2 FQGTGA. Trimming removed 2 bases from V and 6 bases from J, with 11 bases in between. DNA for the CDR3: TGTGCCAGCAGCTTATCTCGGGACGGCAATGAGCAGTTCTTC. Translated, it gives CASSLSRDGNEQFF.

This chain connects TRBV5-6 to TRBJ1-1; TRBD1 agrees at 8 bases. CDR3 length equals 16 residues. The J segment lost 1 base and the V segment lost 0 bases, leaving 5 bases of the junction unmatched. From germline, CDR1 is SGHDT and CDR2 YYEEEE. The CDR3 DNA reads TGTGCCAGCAGCTTGGAACAGGGGGGGAGGAACACTGAAGCTTTCTTT. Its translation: CASSLEQGGRNTEAFF. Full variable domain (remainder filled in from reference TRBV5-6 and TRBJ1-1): DAGVTQSPTHLIKTRGQQVTLRCSPKSGHDTVSWYQQALGQGPQFIFQYYEEEERQRGNFPDRFSGHQFPNYSSELNVNALLLGDSALYLCASSLEQGGRNTEAFFGQGTRLTVV.